The present entry profiles one T cell receptor (beta chain) with its context. Some clones are missing from TCRdb's copy, which holds only in-frame ones; the method was immunoSEQ multiplex PCR. This table holds about 64,000 clones, 90% found once. Germline V gives CDR1 SQVTM, CDR2 ANQGSEA. V trimming: 3 bases; J trimming: 10 bases; junction bases outside the gene matches: 4. The length of the CDR3 is 12 residues. This sample stems from a study of T cell changes during pregnancy in multiple sclerosis. This TCR was sampled from a female donor in good health, enrolled as a control in a pregnancy study. The chain employs TRBV29-1 and TRBJ2-1; 9 nucleotides agree with TRBD2. The material sequenced was peripheral blood, taken in the third trimester of pregnancy. In nucleotides, the CDR3 is TGCAGCGTTGAGACTAGCGGATCGGAGCAGTTCTTC. It codes for CSVETSGSEQFF.